The subject of this entry is one T cell receptor (beta chain). Generated by immunoSEQ multiplex PCR, the TCRdb table keeps only in-frame clones and is missing some. The table records approximately 100,000 clones, about 89% of them present only once. The sample belongs to a study of T cell responses to AZD1222 COVID-19 vaccine. The CDR3 contains 15 residues. Germline CDR1 is LGHNA and CDR2 is YNFKEQ. Trimming left V 1 base short and J 2 bases short, with 8 bases between. The source material was peripheral blood, sampled on day 0 of AZD1222 vaccination. This chain uses TRBV4-2 with TRBJ1-4, with a weak D call TRBD1 (5 bases). This TCR came from an adult in good health. The CDR3 nucleotides read TGTGCCAGCAGCCAAGCGCCAGGGACTAATGAAAAACTGTTTTTT. It is translated as CASSQAPGTNEKLFF.